This passage covers 14 T cell receptor beta chains from one sample sequenced in a study of T-cell reconstitution after alpha-beta-depleted transplantation in children. Unique molecular identifiers were used in preparing the TCRbeta library. TCRdb re-derived calls from the PCR reads in MiXCR, one entry per CDR3 protein. The sample records about 610,000 distinct CDR3 sequences, under 12% being singletons. This material consisted of PBMCs from the stem cell graft donor, taken from the stem cell graft. The receptors shown here come from a human donor who donated a stem cell graft to a child with acute myeloid leukemia.

The chain couples TRBV6-1 to TRBJ2-1, with 13 bases matching TRBD2. Germline lookup yields CDR1 MNHNS and CDR2 SASEGT. This CDR3 comprises 13 residues. The junction had 4 bases not matched to a gene; V was cut back by 5 bases and J by 12 bases. CDR3 in amino acids: CASSRGLAGRQFF. The CDR3 DNA reads TGTGCCAGCAGTCGGGGACTAGCGGGACGGCAGTTCTTC.

This clonotype was recorded many times. CDR3 amino acids: CSARAVTDYNEQFF. In nucleotides, the CDR3 is TGCAGTGCTAGAGCTGTGACAGACTACAATGAGCAGTTCTTC. J is TRBJ2-1 and V is TRBV20-1; possibly TRBD1 for D (5 bases). CDR3 length: 14 residues. The V gene lost 1 base and the J gene lost 3 bases, with 10 bases spanning the gap. Germline V gives CDR1 DFQATT, CDR2 SNEGSKA (reference sequence).

This clonotype has a count of ten or more. The chain recombines TRBV5-1 with TRBJ1-1; D not resolved. Germline CDR1 is SGHRS and CDR2 is YFSETQ. V was pared by 2 bases and J by 0 bases, with 8 bases between. The CDR3 runs 14 residues. CDR3 amino acids: CASSFDRMNTEAFF. CDR3 nucleotide sequence: TGCGCCAGCAGCTTCGACCGCATGAACACTGAAGCTTTCTTT.

The CDR3 nucleotides read TGTGCCAGCAGACCAACTACACAGGGGAATTCACCCCTCCACTTT. As protein: CASRPTTQGNSPLHF. V is TRBV2 and J is TRBJ1-6; 7 nucleotides line up with TRBD1. This CDR3 comprises 15 residues. The germline V gene has CDR1 SNHLY and CDR2 FYNNEI. V lost 6 bases and J lost 7; bases outside the gene matches: 9. Complete variable domain (other parts from reference TRBV2 and TRBJ1-6): EPEVTQTPSHQVTQMGQEVILRCVPISNHLYFYWYRQILGQKVEFLVSFYNNEISEKSEIFDDQFSVERPDGSNFTLKIRSTKLEDSAMYFCASRPTTQGNSPLHFGNGTRLTVT.

The chain has TRBV7-2 and TRBJ2-4; no clear D gene. The CDR3 totals 16 residues. The V gene's germline CDR1 is SGHTA and CDR2 FQGNSA. The V gene lost 1 base and the J gene lost 1 base, with 11 bases spanning the gap. CDR3 sequence reads: CASSLVGSPAKNIQYF. The CDR3 bases are TGTGCCAGCAGCTTAGTGGGTAGCCCCGCCAAAAACATTCAGTACTTC.

This chain uses TRBV7-2 with TRBJ2-7, with TRBD1 as a possible D gene (6 bases). The germline CDR1 and CDR2 sequences are SGHTA and FQGNSA. Trimming stripped 6 bases from V and 6 bases from J, with 18 bases between. CDR3 length: 14 amino acids. The CDR3 loop is CASSLVRGSGEQYF. The CDR3 DNA is TGTGCCAGCAGTCTCGTAAGGGGGAGTGGCGAGCAGTACTTC.

The V call is TRBV20-1, the J call TRBJ1-2, with TRBD1 as a possible D gene (6 bases). This CDR3 is built from 12 residues. Per the germline V gene, CDR1 is DFQATT and CDR2 is SNEGSKA (reference sequence). V dropped 3 bases and J dropped 4 bases, with 9 bases sitting between them. CDR3 region: CSARDSLYGYTF. The CDR3 DNA sequence: TGCAGTGCTAGGGACAGCCTCTATGGCTACACCTTC.

This CDR3 is CASSSPSLAGTYEQYF. CDR3 coding DNA: TGTGCCAGCAGTTCCCCTTCACTAGCGGGGACGTACGAGCAGTACTTC. V and J are TRBV6-2 or TRBV6-3 and TRBJ2-7; 10 bases align to TRBD2. The CDR3 spans 16 residues. Germline CDR1 reads MNHEY; CDR2 reads SVGEGT. V shed 4 bases and J 4 bases; nucleotides not matched to a gene: 10.

This clonotype was counted many times. V gene TRBV20-1 combines with J gene TRBJ2-3; 7 nucleotides match TRBD2. CDR3 length equals 13 residues. The ends lost 7 bases at V and 6 bases at J; junction bases unmatched: 10. CDR1 DFQATT and CDR2 SNEGSKA come from the germline V gene (reference sequence). CDR3 amino acids: CSVGGRDSDTQYF. The CDR3 region has the DNA TGCAGTGTCGGGGGGAGAGATTCGGATACGCAGTATTTT.

This clonotype has a count of ten or more. J is TRBJ2-2 and V is TRBV11-3; 10 bases agree with TRBD2. V was clipped by 4 bases and J by 3 bases; unmatched bases: 5. Germline assignment: CDR1 SGHNT and CDR2 YENEEA. The CDR3 has 16 residues. The CDR3 sequence: CASSSGLADYTGELFF. In DNA, the CDR3 is TGTGCCAGCAGCTCAGGACTAGCGGACTACACCGGGGAGCTGTTTTTT.

On this clonotype itself: Since a much larger clone is just one base distant, this may be a read error. The chain recombines TRBV20-1 with TRBJ1-1, with 8 bases that match TRBD1. Germline CDR1 DFQATT, CDR2 SNEGSKA (reference sequence). This CDR3 is 16 amino acids long. CDR3 DNA: TGCTGTGCTAGAGTAGTAGGACAGGGATTCCGTGGTGAAGCTTTCTTT. This translates into CCARVVGQGFRGEAFF.

V usage is TRBV2 and J usage is TRBJ2-1; a possible D gene is TRBD2 (6 bases). V lost 11 bases and J lost 1, with 9 bases in between. CDR3 size: 12 residues. Germline CDR1 SNHLY, CDR2 FYNNEI. CDR3 bases: TGTGCCCTAAGCGGGTCCTACAATGAGCAGTTCTTC. Its protein is CALSGSYNEQFF.

The gene calls are TRBV7-2 and TRBJ2-1, with TRBD2 matching 9 bases. CDR3 length: 15 residues. Germline lookup yields CDR1 SGHTA and CDR2 FQGNSA. Trimming at V came to 5 bases and at J to 8 bases, leaving 10 bases not matched to a gene. CDR3 region: CASSHVEREEDEQFF. The DNA for the CDR3 is TGTGCCAGCAGCCACGTTGAGCGGGAGGAGGATGAGCAGTTCTTC.

J is TRBJ1-1 and V is TRBV10-3, with 10 bases lining up with TRBD1. The germline V gene has CDR1 ENHRY and CDR2 SYGVKD. Trimming at V came to 2 bases and at J to 4 bases, leaving 4 bases not matched to a gene. The CDR3 totals 15 residues. CDR3 in DNA: TGTGCCATCAGTGAGGGGACAGGGGTGGCCACTGAAGCTTTCTTT. Amino acids: CAISEGTGVATEAFF.